This T cell receptor (beta chain) was sequenced in a study of CD4 T cells in relation to SARS-CoV-2 and coronaviruses. Study overall: PBMCs were cultured with antigen for about eleven days before TCR beta sequencing. Controls used an HIV-1 Nef peptide pool or no peptide. Notes on the study in general: Crossreactivity was assessed only for spike protein, not other viral proteins.

Before the COVID-19 pandemic, during about 2011-2019, CD4+ T cells were taken from unexposed donors. After ten to eleven days of culture, CD4+ T cells were isolated. Unexposed-donor CD4+ T cells were probed with SARS-CoV-2 S/N and four cold-coronavirus spikes, cells permitting. A word on this clone: Its specificity is unknown. An end of the junction differs from the germline gene, which may be a read error.

This CDR3 spans 14 amino acids. CDR1 MNHNS and CDR2 SASEGT come from the germline V gene. The assay was immunoSEQ multiplex PCR, and TCRdb's table has in-frame clones only and misses some. This table has about 20,000 clones, 77% appearing once. The sequencing input was CD4+ T cells from PBMCs, cultured in vitro. The clonotype was recovered from a human donor in good health. V and J are TRBV6-1 and TRBJ2-7; tentative D call: TRBD1 (5 bases). The CDR3: CASREGIGDSEQYF. The DNA of the CDR3 is TGTGCCAGCAGGGAAGGGATAGGGGATTCCGAGCAGTACTTC.